The 17 T cell receptor beta chains below all came from one sample that was sequenced in a study of T cells in Graves' hyperthyroidism and ophthalmopathy. TCR beta CDR3 regions were amplified from RNA transcripts. First-round RT-PCR targeting the TCR CDR3 was performed with the HTBI primer set. TCRdb redid the calling of the multiplex PCR reads with MiXCR, one entry per CDR3 protein. The sample yields around 600,000 distinct CDR3 sequences, 12% to 15% seen once. What was sequenced was blood. These receptors were taken from a young woman with Graves' ophthalmopathy.

This clonotype occurred many times. The chain couples TRBV12-5 to TRBJ2-1; 14 bases fit TRBD2. V gave up 0 bases and J gave up 0 bases; unmatched junction bases: 10. The CDR3 spans 21 residues. Germline V gene data show CDR1 as LGHNT and CDR2 as FRNRAP. The CDR3 bases are TGTGCTAGTGGTTTGGTACTGGACGGGACTAGCGGGAGAAGCTCCTACAATGAGCAGTTCTTC. The encoded protein is CASGLVLDGTSGRSSYNEQFF.

This clonotype was recorded many times. The chain links TRBV12-3 or TRBV12-4 to TRBJ1-5, with 8 nucleotides matching TRBD1. Trimming cost V 5 bases and J 7 bases; bases outside gene matches: 10. The CDR3 is 15 amino acids. CDR3 amino acids: CASSLEGTGRQPQHF. As DNA, the CDR3 is TGTGCCAGCAGTCTGGAGGGGACAGGCCGGCAGCCCCAGCATTTT.

This clonotype was detected ten times or more. J is TRBJ2-7 and V is TRBV20-1; D is possibly TRBD2 (5 bases). The germline V gene has CDR1 DFQATT and CDR2 SNEGSKA (reference sequence). CDR3 length: 14 amino acids. The ends were cut back, 0 bases at V and 5 bases at J, with 14 bases in the middle. The CDR3 sequence is CSARDFGVSDEQYF. The CDR3 nucleotides are TGCAGTGCTAGAGATTTCGGGGTTTCGGACGAGCAGTACTTC.

CDR3 sequence: CASSPTEWGGDTGELFF. The CDR3 DNA sequence: TGTGCCAGCAGCCCGACAGAGTGGGGCGGGGACACCGGGGAGCTGTTTTTT. This chain uses TRBV7-9 with TRBJ2-2; D might be TRBD2 (6 bases). Germline CDR1 SEHNR, CDR2 FQNEAQ (reference sequence). V lost 5 bases to trimming and J lost 3 bases, with 19 bases between them. The CDR3 covers 17 residues.

This clonotype was detected many times. This chain uses TRBV9 with TRBJ1-6, with D possibly TRBD1 on 5 matching bases. In germline, CDR1 is SGDLS, CDR2 YYNGEE. This CDR3 comprises 14 residues. V was trimmed by 0 bases and J by 6 bases, leaving 7 bases between them. In DNA, the CDR3 is TGTGCCAGCAGCGTAGCGAGGGGTAATTCACCCCTCCACTTT. It translates to CASSVARGNSPLHF.

The chain employs TRBV6-1 and TRBJ2-5, with 8 bases that match TRBD2. Germline values: CDR1 MNHNS, CDR2 SASEGT. Losses at the gene ends were 7 bases for V and 5 bases for J; bases not matched to a gene: 9. CDR3 length: 14 amino acids. The CDR3 nucleotides are TGTGCCAGCAAGGTCTACGGGGGGGGGGAGACCCAGTACTTC. It encodes CASKVYGGGETQYF.

This clonotype was recorded a few times. The CDR3 nucleotides read TGTGCCAGCAGCTTAATGGCCCTCCGACAGGGGGCCTCCACTGAAGCTTTCTTT. Its translation is CASSLMALRQGASTEAFF. V is TRBV7-9 and J is TRBJ1-1; 10 bases agree with TRBD1. The CDR3 length is 18 residues. Germline CDR1 is SEHNR and CDR2 is FQNEAQ (reference sequence). J was trimmed by 4 bases and V by 2 bases; bases with no gene match: 13.

This clonotype was found a few times. The chain employs TRBV7-2 and TRBJ2-4, with 7 bases identical to TRBD1. Germline V gene data show CDR1 as SGHTA and CDR2 as FQGNSA. J lost 5 bases, V lost 4 bases, and 17 bases had no gene match. The CDR3 extends over 18 amino acids. The CDR3 nucleotides read TGTGCCAGCAGCTATGCCCCCGGGACAGCAATAAGGGAAAACATTCAGTACTTC. This sequence encodes CASSYAPGTAIRENIQYF.

The CDR3 bases are TGTGCCAGCAGCCAAGAGGGAGGGAGCGGGAACTCCTACAATGAGCAGTTCTTC. It specifies CASSQEGGSGNSYNEQFF. The V gene is TRBV4-2, the J gene TRBJ2-1; 7 positions match TRBD2. Unmatched junction bases numbered 8, after V lost 0 bases and J lost 0 bases. The CDR3 is 18 amino acids. CDR1 is LGHNA, CDR2 YNFKEQ, per germline.

This clonotype turned up a few times. V is TRBV20-1 and J is TRBJ2-7; maybe TRBD1 (7 bases). V lost 2 bases and J 3 bases, leaving 17 bases between the germline ends. CDR3 size: 15 residues. Germline V lookup: CDR1 DFQATT, CDR2 SNEGSKA (reference sequence). The DNA for the CDR3 is TGCAGTGCTAGACCCGCGGGACAGAGACTCTACGAGCAGTACTTC. Translated: CSARPAGQRLYEQYF.

This clonotype was found many times. CDR3 protein: CASSEVGRETQYF. The CDR3 DNA reads as TGTGCCAGCAGTGAAGTGGGGCGCGAGACCCAGTACTTC. The rearrangement uses TRBV6-1 and TRBJ2-5; D is perhaps TRBD1 (5 bases). The CDR3 has 13 amino acids. Trimming took off 1 base at V and 5 bases at J, with 8 bases between the two ends. CDR1 and CDR2 from the germline V gene are MNHNS and SASEGT.

In this sample, this clonotype turned up many times. The chain couples TRBV10-3 to TRBJ2-7; TRBD1 might be the D (5 bases). Trimming took off 3 bases at V and 1 base at J, with 10 bases between the two ends. The CDR3 sequence is 14 residues long. CDR1 and CDR2 (germline): ENHRY, SYGVKD. The CDR3 DNA follows: TGTGCCATCAGTGACAGGGCTGGTTCCTACGAGCAGTACTTC. Amino acid sequence: CAISDRAGSYEQYF.

Only a few counts were recorded for this clonotype. This chain joins TRBV6-1 and TRBJ2-1, with 13 bases lining up with TRBD2. V lost 3 bases to trimming and J lost 4 bases; unmatched junction nucleotides: 3. CDR1 MNHNS and CDR2 SASEGT come from the germline V gene. This CDR3 is 16 amino acids long. The CDR3 loop is CASSEPGLAGYNEQFF. DNA of the CDR3: TGTGCCAGCAGTGAGCCGGGACTAGCGGGATACAATGAGCAGTTCTTC.

This clonotype was detected ten times or more. The rearrangement joins TRBV12-3 or TRBV12-4 to TRBJ1-1; the D gene is possibly TRBD1 (6 bases). The V end lost 3 bases, the J end lost 3 bases, and 11 bases lay between the germline ends. The CDR3 totals 14 residues. CDR3 in DNA: TGTGCCAGCAGTTTCGAGGGGGGGGACACTGAAGCTTTCTTT. Protein: CASSFEGGDTEAFF.

This clonotype came up many times. V and J are TRBV28 and TRBJ1-1; unclear D gene. Germline lookup yields CDR1 MDHEN and CDR2 SYDVKM. V was shortened by 6 bases and J by 1 base, with 3 bases between the two germline ends. The CDR3 sequence is 11 residues long. The CDR3: CASRGNTEAFF. CDR3 nucleotide sequence: TGTGCCAGCAGAGGGAACACTGAAGCTTTCTTT.

This clonotype showed up many times. The chain links TRBV15 to TRBJ2-2; D not certain. Germline V lookup: CDR1 LNHNV, CDR2 YYDKDF (reference sequence). Trimming took off 1 base at V and 1 base at J, with 19 bases between the two ends. The CDR3 length is 19 residues. The CDR3 DNA reads as TGTGCCACCAGCAGAGGACATATGGTGGGTCCCCTGAACACCGGGGAGCTGTTTTTT. This codes for CATSRGHMVGPLNTGELFF.

The chain is built from TRBV27 and TRBJ2-6, with TRBD1 as a possible D gene (6 bases). Deletions cut 2 bases from V and 4 bases from J, with 12 bases between. Germline V gene lookup returns CDR1 MNHEY and CDR2 SMNVEV (reference sequence). The CDR3 consists of 16 residues. CDR3 DNA: TGTGCCAGCAGTTTAGTAGGGGGTCTCGGGGCCAACGTCCTGACTTTC. This translates into CASSLVGGLGANVLTF.